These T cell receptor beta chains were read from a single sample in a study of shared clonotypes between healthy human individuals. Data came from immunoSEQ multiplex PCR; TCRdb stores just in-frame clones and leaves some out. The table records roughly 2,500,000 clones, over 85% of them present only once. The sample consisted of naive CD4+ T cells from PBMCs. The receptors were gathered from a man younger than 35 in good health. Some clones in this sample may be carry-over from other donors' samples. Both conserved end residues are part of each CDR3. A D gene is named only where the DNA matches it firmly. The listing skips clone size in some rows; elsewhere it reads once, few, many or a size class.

DNA: TGTGCCAGCAGTTACAAGGGGCTTCGGAACAATGAGCAGTTCTTC; CDR3: CASSYKGLRNNEQFF; D: .; J: TRBJ2-1; V: TRBV6-5; size: .
DNA: TGCGCCAGCAGTTCCGAACCTGGGCAGCCCCAGCATTTT; CDR3: CASSSEPGQPQHF; D: .; J: TRBJ1-5; V: TRBV5-1; size: .
DNA: TGTGCCAGCAGTTCAGGGGCCACAGATACGCAGTATTTT; CDR3: CASSSGATDTQYF; D: .; J: TRBJ2-3; V: TRBV25-1; size: .
DNA: TGCGCCAGCAGCCAAGATATCGGATCCCGCTCCTACGGGCAGTACTTC; CDR3: CASSQDIGSRSYGQYF; D: .; J: TRBJ2-7; V: TRBV4-1; size: once
DNA: TGCGCCAGCAGCTTGTTGACAGGGTGGGGGACCGGGGAGCTGTTTTTT; CDR3: CASSLLTGWGTGELFF; D: TRBD1; J: TRBJ2-2; V: TRBV5-1; size: once
DNA: TGTGCCACCGGCTGGCAGGGGGCCCACGAGCAGTACTTC; CDR3: CATGWQGAHEQYF; D: TRBD1; J: TRBJ2-7; V: TRBV7-9; size: .
DNA: TGTGCCAGCTCAGCTGGGGTACATTCTGTTGGCTACGAGCAGTACTTC; CDR3: CASSAGVHSVGYEQYF; D: .; J: TRBJ2-7; V: TRBV18; size: .
DNA: TGTGCCAGCAGCGTAGTCGGGGCAGGAGAGCAGTATTTT; CDR3: CASSVVGAGEQYF; D: .; J: TRBJ2-3; V: TRBV9; size: .
DNA: TGTGCCAGCAGCTACAGACCCGGGACAGGGGGCGGGGGCTACACCTTC; CDR3: CASSYRPGTGGGGYTF; D: TRBD1; J: TRBJ1-2; V: TRBV7-2; size: once
DNA: TGCGCCAGCAGCCAAGGTTACGTCCAAGAGACCCAGTACTTC; CDR3: CASSQGYVQETQYF; D: .; J: TRBJ2-5; V: TRBV4-1; size: .
DNA: TGCGCCAGCAGCTTGGGGTCTGCCACAGCTCAAGAGACCCAGTACTTC; CDR3: CASSLGSATAQETQYF; D: .; J: TRBJ2-5; V: TRBV5-1; size: .
DNA: TGCGCCAGCAGCCAACTAGCGGCGCCTGCCACAGATACGCAGTATTTT; CDR3: CASSQLAAPATDTQYF; D: TRBD2; J: TRBJ2-3; V: TRBV4-3; size: once
DNA: TGTGCCAGCAGCTATAGCTGGGTTGAAAATGAAAAACTGTTTTTT; CDR3: CASSYSWVENEKLFF; D: .; J: TRBJ1-4; V: TRBV7-9; size: .
DNA: TGTGCCAGCAGTGACAGGACAGCGAACACCGGGGAGCTGTTTTTT; CDR3: CASSDRTANTGELFF; D: .; J: TRBJ2-2; V: TRBV6-1; size: few
DNA: TGCGCCAGCAGTCAACCAGGGACAGGGGGCCAGCAGTACTTC; CDR3: CASSQPGTGGQQYF; D: TRBD1; J: TRBJ2-7; V: TRBV10-1; size: .
DNA: TGTGCCAGCAGCTTAGTTTCCAGGGGGCGAAATTCACCCCTCCACTTT; CDR3: CASSLVSRGRNSPLHF; D: TRBD1; J: TRBJ1-6; V: TRBV11-2; size: .
DNA: TGTGCCAGCAGCCCCAAGGGCGGGGAGTCACCCAACTACGAGCAGTACTTC; CDR3: CASSPKGGESPNYEQYF; D: .; J: TRBJ2-7; V: TRBV7-8; size: .
DNA: TGTGCCAGCAGCCCGAGCACAGGGGGGTATGAGGAGACCCAGTACTTC; CDR3: CASSPSTGGYEETQYF; D: TRBD1; J: TRBJ2-5; V: TRBV14; size: once
DNA: TGTGCCAGCAGCCCGACAGGCGCCTCAAATGAAAAACTGTTTTTT; CDR3: CASSPTGASNEKLFF; D: .; J: TRBJ1-4; V: TRBV5-4; size: .
DNA: TGTGCCAGCAGTGAGTCTCGCCCTGGAAACACCATATATTTT; CDR3: CASSESRPGNTIYF; D: .; J: TRBJ1-3; V: TRBV2; size: few
DNA: TGCGCCAGCAGTCAATCCAGAGGGCCCATCGTCTATGGCTACACCTTC; CDR3: CASSQSRGPIVYGYTF; D: .; J: TRBJ1-2; V: TRBV23-1; size: .
DNA: TGCGCCAGCAGCAACCCAAGGGACGGCGAGAGACTGAACACTGAAGCTTTCTTT; CDR3: CASSNPRDGERLNTEAFF; D: .; J: TRBJ1-1; V: TRBV4-1; size: .
DNA: TGCGCCAGCAGCCAAGACAGGGCAAAGGAAGCTTTCTTT; CDR3: CASSQDRAKEAFF; D: TRBD1; J: TRBJ1-1; V: TRBV5-1; size: .
DNA: TGTGCCAGCAGCAGACAGAGGGACACTGAAGCTTTCTTT; CDR3: CASSRQRDTEAFF; D: .; J: TRBJ1-1; V: TRBV7-3; size: .
DNA: TGTGCCAGCAGCTTAGCGGGGGGATCCTACGAGCAGTACTTC; CDR3: CASSLAGGSYEQYF; D: .; J: TRBJ2-7; V: TRBV7-8; size: .
DNA: TGTGCCAGCAACAGCATTGGTGAGCAGTTCTTC; CDR3: CASNSIGEQFF; D: .; J: TRBJ2-1; V: TRBV6-1; size: .
DNA: TGTGCCAGCACAGGGGATACGGGTAGGGATAGCAATCAGCCCCAGCATTTT; CDR3: CASTGDTGRDSNQPQHF; D: .; J: TRBJ1-5; V: TRBV21-1; size: .
DNA: TGCGCCAGCAGCTTACCAGAACAGGGGGCCCCGGCCTACGAGCAGTACTTC; CDR3: CASSLPEQGAPAYEQYF; D: TRBD1; J: TRBJ2-7; V: TRBV5-1; size: .
DNA: TGTGCCAGCAGTTTTTCGGGATCTGGAAACACCATATATTTT; CDR3: CASSFSGSGNTIYF; D: .; J: TRBJ1-3; V: TRBV28; size: .
DNA: TGCGCCAGCAGAACACTGAACACCGGGGAGCTGTTTTTT; CDR3: CASRTLNTGELFF; D: .; J: TRBJ2-2; V: TRBV5-1; size: .
DNA: TGTGCCAGCAGCTCTGCAGGGGGCCCTACTATTGAGCAGTTCTTC; CDR3: CASSSAGGPTIEQFF; D: TRBD1; J: TRBJ2-1; V: TRBV7-9; size: .
DNA: TGTGCCAGCAGCTTAGTGGACAATGAGCAGTTCTTC; CDR3: CASSLVDNEQFF; D: .; J: TRBJ2-1; V: TRBV7-9; size: .
DNA: TGTGCCAGCGAGACAGGAGCAGATACGCAGTATTTT; CDR3: CASETGADTQYF; D: .; J: TRBJ2-3; V: TRBV6-1; size: .
DNA: TGTGCCAGCAGCCCCCTGGGAGGAGGGGGAGATACGCAGTATTTT; CDR3: CASSPLGGGGDTQYF; D: .; J: TRBJ2-3; V: TRBV7-3; size: once
DNA: TGTGCCAGCAGCGTACTGGACGGCAGAGTCGGAAAACTGTTTTTT; CDR3: CASSVLDGRVGKLFF; D: .; J: TRBJ1-4; V: TRBV9; size: .
DNA: TGTGCCAGCAGCTCGTGGCACTCTGGAAACACCATATATTTT; CDR3: CASSSWHSGNTIYF; D: .; J: TRBJ1-3; V: TRBV5-4; size: .
DNA: TGTGCCAGCACCAGACAGGGCTCCTATAGCAGGCAGCCCCAGCATTTT; CDR3: CASTRQGSYSRQPQHF; D: TRBD1; J: TRBJ1-5; V: TRBV28; size: .
DNA: TGTGCCAGCAGTGCAGAATCGTTAGGCAGACCTGAGCAGTTCTTC; CDR3: CASSAESLGRPEQFF; D: .; J: TRBJ2-1; V: TRBV28; size: once
DNA: TGTGCCAGCAGTGATCCAACTAGGGCCAGCGACTACGAGCAGTACTTC; CDR3: CASSDPTRASDYEQYF; D: .; J: TRBJ2-7; V: TRBV25-1; size: .
DNA: TGTGCCAGCAGTCGAACCCTCTCTTACAATGAGCAGTTCTTC; CDR3: CASSRTLSYNEQFF; D: .; J: TRBJ2-1; V: TRBV6-5; size: .
DNA: TGCGCCAGCAGCCCTGTAATCGGGGAGCTGTTTTTT; CDR3: CASSPVIGELFF; D: .; J: TRBJ2-2; V: TRBV5-1; size: .
DNA: TGCACCAGCAGCCAAGAACTACTAGAGGGTCTGTACAATGAGCAGTTCTTC; CDR3: CTSSQELLEGLYNEQFF; D: .; J: TRBJ2-1; V: TRBV1; size: .
DNA: TGCAGCGTCGTATGGATGGGACTCCCGCGGCACGAGCAGTACTTC; CDR3: CSVVWMGLPRHEQYF; D: .; J: TRBJ2-7; V: TRBV29-1; size: .